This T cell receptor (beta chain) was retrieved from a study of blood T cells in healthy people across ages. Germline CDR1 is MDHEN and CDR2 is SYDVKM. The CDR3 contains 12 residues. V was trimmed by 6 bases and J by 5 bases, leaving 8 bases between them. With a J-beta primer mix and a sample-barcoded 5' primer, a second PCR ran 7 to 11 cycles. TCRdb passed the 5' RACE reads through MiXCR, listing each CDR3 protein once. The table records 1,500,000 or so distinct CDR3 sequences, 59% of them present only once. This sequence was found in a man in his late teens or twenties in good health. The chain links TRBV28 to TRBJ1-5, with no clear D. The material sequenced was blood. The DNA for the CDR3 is TGTGCCAGCAGGCCTAGGGATCAGCCCCAGCATTTT. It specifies CASRPRDQPQHF.